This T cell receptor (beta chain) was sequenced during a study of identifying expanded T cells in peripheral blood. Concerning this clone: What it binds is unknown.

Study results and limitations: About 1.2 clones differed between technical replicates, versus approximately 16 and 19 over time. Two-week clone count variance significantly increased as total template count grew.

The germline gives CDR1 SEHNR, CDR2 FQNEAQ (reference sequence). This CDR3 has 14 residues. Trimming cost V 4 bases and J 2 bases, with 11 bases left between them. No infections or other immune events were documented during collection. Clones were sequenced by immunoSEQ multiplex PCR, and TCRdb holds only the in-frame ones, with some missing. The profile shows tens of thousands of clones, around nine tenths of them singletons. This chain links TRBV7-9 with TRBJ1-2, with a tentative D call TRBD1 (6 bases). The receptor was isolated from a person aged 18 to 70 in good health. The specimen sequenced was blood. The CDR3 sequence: CASSYSGTNYGYTF. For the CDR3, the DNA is TGTGCCAGCAGCTACTCCGGGACAAACTATGGCTACACCTTC.